This TCR beta chain appears in the sequencing data of a study of shared clonotypes between healthy human individuals (dated by TCRdb to the early 2020s). General notes on the study: A few men and two women, aged 18 to 49 years, made up the cohort. Blood TCR repertoires of five healthy adults were deeply sequenced to estimate repertoire size and the extent of clonotype sharing between individuals. For each donor, CD4 naive and CD4 memory were each given three plates, CD8 naive was given two plates, and CD8 memory was given one plate. Libraries were prepared and TCR repertoires were sequenced by different laboratories using diverse techniques, in order to increase sequencing depth and limit assay-specific biases. Each donor's leukapheresis produced roughly between about 0.8 and 10 billion PBMCs.

Sequences SNHLY (CDR1) and FYNNEI (CDR2) are obtained from the germline V gene. Trimming removed 5 bases from V and 8 bases from J, leaving 21 bases between the germline ends. The CDR3, from cysteine to phenylalanine, totals 16 residues. This entry keeps only the CDR3 DNA: 48 bases, framed from base 1. On this clone itself: Its target antigen remains unknown. Base qualities are not provided; no much larger clone lies one nucleotide away.

Donors were healthy HIV-negative adults with no recently reported acute infections or vaccinations. Only Caucasian adults living in Nashville, Tennessee, USA were represented among the donors. CD4+ T cells were enriched by magnetic negative selection; naive cells were then positively selected on CD45RA, and the negative fraction formed the memory subset. Blood was obtained by leukapheresis, after which PBMCs were separated by Ficoll-Histopaque density gradient centrifugation and cryopreserved in liquid nitrogen vapor phase. Analytical flow cytometry was used to check the purity and quantity of every magnetically sorted T cell population. Each sorted fraction had its genomic DNA isolated and then quantified by UV absorbance on a Nanodrop 2000c. TCR CDR3 regions were amplified from genomic DNA by multiplex PCR using the deep immunoSEQ assay. Extracted genomic DNA from each cell subset was spread evenly across all wells of several immunoSEQ 96-well plates, with each plate serving as a replicate. Each replicate PCR for sorted subsets received around 0.2 ug genomic DNA, equal to tens of thousands of T cell genomes. Purified libraries were measured with a Qubit 3.0 fluorometer, size-checked on a Bioanalyzer 2100, and measured again with the KAPA Library Quantification kit. Each immunoSEQ 96-well plate was sequenced on its own single-read 150-cycle Illumina NextSeq 550 flow cell. The authors processed their data as follows. Because only junctional sequences without quality scores were contained in the immunoSEQ output, filtering matching that applied to full-length reads could not be performed. To assign V/J genes and CDR3, sequences were annotated using PyIR, a Python wrapper for IgBLAST v1.9, with IMGT germline references. Reads were removed for weak V/J assignments (E-value above 1e-6), missing CDR3, stop codons, out-of-frame junctions, or ambiguous translated residues. V3J clonotypes were defined as sequences sharing the same inferred V gene, J gene, and CDR3 amino acid sequence. To compute the percentage overlap between repertoires, the number of shared unique clonotypes was divided by the size of the smaller repertoire. Richness of each repertoire was evaluated using RTK rarefaction, the Chao1 estimator, and Recon v2.1 estimates of unobserved clonotypes. Generation probabilities for all TCRbeta clonotypes obtained by the gDNA method from a handful of donors were computed using OLGA. In TCRdb, the immuneACCESS table is reduced to in-frame sequences with V and J assigned. These tables do not hold every clone; where another copy was compared, an unresolved V gene accounts for under half, and the others remain unexplained. The DNA was the basis for D and trimming; V, J and clone size are from that table. This sample is represented by 950,000 to 1,100,000 clones; about 76% of them were singletons. Approximately 1.5% of the sample is in the top ten clones.

What the study reported, not specific to this receptor: Because the study included a small number of donors, the genetic and exposure-history diversity represented was limited. Even with the large sequencing depth, rarefaction of the sorted-subset datasets indicated that sequencing was incomplete. Naive subsets generally had larger estimated clonotype richness than memory subsets did. Sharing across a handful of donors was observed for roughly 5.4% of naive CD4, over 3% of naive CD8, over 2% of memory CD4, and less than 0.45% of memory CD8 clonotypes. Sampling was limited to blood, and TCR repertoires in tissue likely differ from TCR repertoires in blood. Pairwise subsampling indicated that sequencing depth was expected to affect the degree of clonotype sharing among donors. Compared with non-shared clonotypes, clonotypes shared by all four sorted-subset donors had higher generation probabilities.

Sample: memory CD4+ T cells sorted from blood. The cell subset or site label, read with the paper, signifies: CD45RA-negative fraction. The chain links TRBV2 with TRBJ1-4; the D gene is not confidently resolved. The receptor was isolated from a man aged 18 to 30 in good health. The CDR3 loop reads CASSLFTTGVGEKLFF. The nucleotides read TGTGCCAGCAGTCTCTTTACCACGGGAGTAGGGGAAAAACTGTTTTTT. The full variable domain, completed from the reference TRBV2 and TRBJ1-4 proteins outside the CDR3, reads EPEVTQTPSHQVTQMGQEVILRCVPISNHLYFYWYRQILGQKVEFLVSFYNNEISEKSEIFDDQFSVERPDGSNFTLKIRSTKLEDSAMYFCASSLFTTGVGEKLFFGSGTQLSVL.